The 5 T cell receptor beta chains in this list originate from one sample, sequenced in a study of cytomegalovirus exposure and HLA in healthy donors. Amplification used 60 Vbeta primers and 13 Jbeta primers. Assay used: immunoSEQ multiplex PCR; TCRdb lists only in-frame clones, some missing. The sample carries about 38,000 clones, 86% recorded once. The sample consisted of PBMCs. The source is a woman in her thirties or forties in good health and CMV-seropositive.

The J gene is TRBJ1-5, the V gene TRBV13; 8 bases are a match to TRBD1. V lost 5 bases, J lost 2 bases, and 8 bases stayed unmatched. The CDR3 contains 16 residues. Germline lookup yields CDR1 PRHDT and CDR2 FYEKMQ (reference sequence). The CDR3 coding sequence is TGTGCCAGCAGCCTCAGGGGGCGAGAGGGCAATCAGCCCCAGCATTTT. Encoded protein: CASSLRGREGNQPQHF.

This clone was detected a few times. This rearrangement joins TRBV6-5 to TRBJ1-1, with no clear D. Per the germline V gene, CDR1 is MNHEY and CDR2 is SVGAGI. The ends were cut back, 7 bases at V and 5 bases at J, with 11 bases in the middle. The CDR3 length is 12 residues. CDR3 DNA: TGTGCCAGCACCGGTCGAGGGACTGAAGCTTTCTTT. As protein: CASTGRGTEAFF.

V and J are TRBV5-1 and TRBJ1-2; D gene ambiguous. V dropped 0 bases and J dropped 2 bases, with 8 bases sitting between them. Germline V lookup: CDR1 SGHRS, CDR2 YFSETQ. The CDR3 is 14 residues long. CDR3 bases: TGCGCCAGCAGCTTGGGAGGAGGGAACTATGGCTACACCTTC. The encoded protein is CASSLGGGNYGYTF. Full variable domain (rest looked up from reference TRBV5-1 and TRBJ1-2): KAGVTQTPRYLIKTRGQQVTLSCSPISGHRSVSWYQQTPGQGLQFLFEYFSETQRNKGNFPGRFSGRQFSNSRSEMNVSTLELGDSALYLCASSLGGGNYGYTFGSGTRLTVV.

The V gene is TRBV5-5, the J gene TRBJ2-7; 7 nucleotides match TRBD1. The V segment lost 2 bases and the J segment 0 bases; nucleotides outside the gene matches: 5. This CDR3 has 15 residues. Germline V CDR1 and CDR2: SGHKS, YYEKEE (reference sequence). The CDR3 loop reads CASSFGTGDSYEQYF. CDR3 nucleotide sequence: TGTGCCAGCAGCTTCGGAACAGGGGACTCCTACGAGCAGTACTTC.

The J gene is TRBJ2-7, the V gene TRBV10-3; TRBD2 is a possible D gene (5 bases). Trimming cost V 6 bases and J 0 bases, with 12 bases left between them. The CDR3 is 14 residues long. In germline, CDR1 is ENHRY, CDR2 SYGVKD. CDR3: CAISELGGSYEQYF. The CDR3 DNA is TGTGCCATCAGCGAACTAGGTGGCTCCTACGAGCAGTACTTC.